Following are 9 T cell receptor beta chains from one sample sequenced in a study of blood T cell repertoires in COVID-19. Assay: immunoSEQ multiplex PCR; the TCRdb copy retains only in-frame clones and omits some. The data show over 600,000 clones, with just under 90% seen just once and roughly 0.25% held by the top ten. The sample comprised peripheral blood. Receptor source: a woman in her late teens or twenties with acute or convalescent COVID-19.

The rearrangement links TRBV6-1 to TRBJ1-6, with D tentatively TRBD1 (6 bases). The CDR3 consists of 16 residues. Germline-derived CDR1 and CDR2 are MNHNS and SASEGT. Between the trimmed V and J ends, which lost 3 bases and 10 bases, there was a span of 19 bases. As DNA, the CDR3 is TGTGCCAGCAGTGATAAGCTACAGGGATCCGGATCACCCCTCCACTTT. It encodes CASSDKLQGSGSPLHF.

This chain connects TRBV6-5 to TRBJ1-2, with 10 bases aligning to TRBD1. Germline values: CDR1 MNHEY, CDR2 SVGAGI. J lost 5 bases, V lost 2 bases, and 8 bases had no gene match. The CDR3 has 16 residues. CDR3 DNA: TGTGCCAGCAGTTACACTACGACAGGGGGCTTTTATGGCTACACCTTC. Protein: CASSYTTTGGFYGYTF.

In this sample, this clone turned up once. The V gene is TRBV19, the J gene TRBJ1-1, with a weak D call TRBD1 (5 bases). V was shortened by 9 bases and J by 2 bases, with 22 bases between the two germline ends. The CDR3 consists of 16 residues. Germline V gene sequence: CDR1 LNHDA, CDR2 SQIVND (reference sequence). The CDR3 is CASLLVGRGTNTEAFF. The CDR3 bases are TGTGCCAGCCTACTCGTTGGACGGGGGACTAACACTGAAGCTTTCTTT.

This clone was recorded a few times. The CDR3 is CATSLDWNDRSFGYTF. The CDR3 DNA reads TGTGCCACCAGCTTGGATTGGAACGACAGGTCTTTTGGCTACACCTTC. This rearrangement joins TRBV15 to TRBJ1-2; D is possibly TRBD1 (6 bases). The germline gives CDR1 LNHNV, CDR2 YYDKDF (reference sequence). The germline V and J ends were trimmed by 5 bases and 7 bases, with 23 bases remaining between them. The CDR3 runs 16 residues.

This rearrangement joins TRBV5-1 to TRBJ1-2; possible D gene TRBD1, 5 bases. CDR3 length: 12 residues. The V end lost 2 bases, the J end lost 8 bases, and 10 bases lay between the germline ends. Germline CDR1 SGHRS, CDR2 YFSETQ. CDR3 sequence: CASSFQGPGYTF. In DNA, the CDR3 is TGCGCCAGCAGCTTTCAGGGTCCCGGCTACACCTTC.

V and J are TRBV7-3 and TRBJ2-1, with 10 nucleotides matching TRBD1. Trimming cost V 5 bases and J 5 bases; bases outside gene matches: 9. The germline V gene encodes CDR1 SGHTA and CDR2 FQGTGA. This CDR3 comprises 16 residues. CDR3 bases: TGTGCCAGCAGCCGAACCGGGACAGGGGTCAACAATGAGCAGTTCTTC. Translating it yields CASSRTGTGVNNEQFF.

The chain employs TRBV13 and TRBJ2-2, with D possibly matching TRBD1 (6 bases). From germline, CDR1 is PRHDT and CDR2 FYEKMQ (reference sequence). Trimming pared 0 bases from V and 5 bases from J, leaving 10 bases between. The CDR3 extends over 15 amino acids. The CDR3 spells CASSLGLTGTGELFF. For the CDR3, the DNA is TGTGCCAGCAGCTTAGGCCTAACAGGGACCGGGGAGCTGTTTTTT.

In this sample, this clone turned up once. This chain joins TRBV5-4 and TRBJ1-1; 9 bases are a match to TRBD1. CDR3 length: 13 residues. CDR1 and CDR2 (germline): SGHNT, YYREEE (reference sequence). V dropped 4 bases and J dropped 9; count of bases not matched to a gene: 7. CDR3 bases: TGTGCCAGCAGCCCCGGGACAGGGCACAAAGCTTTCTTT. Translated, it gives CASSPGTGHKAFF.

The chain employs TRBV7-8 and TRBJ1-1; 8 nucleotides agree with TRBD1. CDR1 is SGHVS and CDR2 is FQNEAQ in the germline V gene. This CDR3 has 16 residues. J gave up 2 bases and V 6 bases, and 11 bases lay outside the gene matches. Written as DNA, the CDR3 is TGTGCCAGCAGACGACTCAGGGGGCCGGTAAACACTGAAGCTTTCTTT. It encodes CASRRLRGPVNTEAFF. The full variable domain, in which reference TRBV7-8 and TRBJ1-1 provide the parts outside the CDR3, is GAGVSQSPRYKVAKRGQDVALRCDPISGHVSLFWYQQALGQGPEFLTYFQNEAQLDKSGLPSDRFFAERPEGSVSTLKIQRTQQEDSAVYLCASRRLRGPVNTEAFFGQGTRLTVV.